Below, one T cell receptor (beta chain) is given with its context. Its antigen is not identified. This entry belongs to a study of T cell repertoires in cytomegalovirus infection. Study summary: TCR beta signatures that were public indicated CMV infection and matching HLA type.

General study findings and limits: In two of eight donors, the top clonotype was HLA-C-restricted CMV-specific.

The V gene's germline CDR1 is SGHTA and CDR2 FQGNSA. This CDR3 has 15 residues. J was trimmed by 7 bases and V by 5 bases; bases with no gene match: 7. TCRdb re-called the reads with MiXCR, one entry per CDR3 protein. The data hold some 320,000 distinct CDR3 sequences, with 8% to 9.5% observed a single time. This clonotype was sampled from a human donor in good health (CMV status not recorded). Some clones in this sample may be carry-over from other donors' samples. This chain joins TRBV7-2 and TRBJ1-6; 8 nucleotides line up with TRBD1. Sequencing was carried out using PBMCs. CDR3 in amino acids: CASSPGTGQNSPLHF. The CDR3 DNA is TGTGCCAGCAGCCCGGGGACAGGCCAGAATTCACCCCTCCACTTT.